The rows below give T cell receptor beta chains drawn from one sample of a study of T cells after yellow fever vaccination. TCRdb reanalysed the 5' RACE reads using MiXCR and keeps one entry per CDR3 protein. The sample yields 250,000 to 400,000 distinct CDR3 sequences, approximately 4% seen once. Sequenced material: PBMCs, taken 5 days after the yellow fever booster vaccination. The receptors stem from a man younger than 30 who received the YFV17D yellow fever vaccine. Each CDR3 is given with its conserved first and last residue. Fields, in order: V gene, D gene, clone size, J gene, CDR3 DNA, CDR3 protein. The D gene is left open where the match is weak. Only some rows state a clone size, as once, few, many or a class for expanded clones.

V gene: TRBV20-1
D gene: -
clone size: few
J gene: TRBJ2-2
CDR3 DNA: TGCAGTGCTAGAGATCCCTTCAGGGGGGGCCTGAACACCGGGGAGCTGTTTTTT
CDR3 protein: CSARDPFRGGLNTGELFF

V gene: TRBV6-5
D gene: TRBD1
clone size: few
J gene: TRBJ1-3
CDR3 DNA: TGTGCCAGCAGTTACACAGGGGGCGCTTCTGGAAACACCATATATTTT
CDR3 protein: CASSYTGGASGNTIYF

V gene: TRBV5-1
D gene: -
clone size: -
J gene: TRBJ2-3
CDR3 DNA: TGCGCCAGCCGTAGAGGGCATTCCGGAGATACGCAGTATTTT
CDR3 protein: CASRRGHSGDTQYF

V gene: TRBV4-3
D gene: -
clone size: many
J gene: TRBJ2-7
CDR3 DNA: TGCGCCAGCAGCGGCAGCATGGGCAGGGGTGCCGAGCAGTACTTC
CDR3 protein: CASSGSMGRGAEQYF

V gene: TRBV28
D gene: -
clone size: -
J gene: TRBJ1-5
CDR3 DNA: TGTGCCAGCAGTTTACCCTCCGCCAGTATCAATCAGCCCCAGCATTTT
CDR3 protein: CASSLPSASINQPQHF

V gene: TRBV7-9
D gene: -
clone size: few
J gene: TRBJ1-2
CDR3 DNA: TGTGCCAGCAGCCCGGGTTGGGGGCGAGGTGGCTACACCTTC
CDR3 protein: CASSPGWGRGGYTF

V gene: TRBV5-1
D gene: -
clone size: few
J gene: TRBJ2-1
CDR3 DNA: TGCGCCAGCAGCTTGGGTGTGGGTAGCAATGAGCAGTTCTTC
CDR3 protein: CASSLGVGSNEQFF

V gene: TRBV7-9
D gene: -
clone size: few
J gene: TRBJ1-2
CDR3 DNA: TGTGCCAGCAGCTTCTTCCAGGGCACGGGCGGCTACACCTTC
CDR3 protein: CASSFFQGTGGYTF

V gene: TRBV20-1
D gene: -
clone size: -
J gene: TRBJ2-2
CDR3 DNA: TGCAGTGCGCGACTGTACACCGGGGAGCTGTTTTTT
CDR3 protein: CSARLYTGELFF

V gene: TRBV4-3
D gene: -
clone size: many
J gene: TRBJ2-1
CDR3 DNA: TGCGCCAGCAGCGGTGGGACGGCCCGATACAATGAGCAGTTCTTC
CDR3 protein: CASSGGTARYNEQFF

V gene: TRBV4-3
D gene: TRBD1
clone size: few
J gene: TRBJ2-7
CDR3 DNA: TGCGCCAGCAGCCAATTCAGGGGGTTATTTCGCGAGCAGTACTTC
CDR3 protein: CASSQFRGLFREQYF

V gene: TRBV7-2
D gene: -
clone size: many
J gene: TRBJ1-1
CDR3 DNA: TGTGCCAGCAGCACCCAGGCGAACACTGAAGCTTTCTTT
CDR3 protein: CASSTQANTEAFF

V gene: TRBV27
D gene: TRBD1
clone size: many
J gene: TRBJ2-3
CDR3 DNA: TGTGCCAGCAGTAAAGCGGGACAGGGACGTCAATATACGCAGTATTTT
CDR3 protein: CASSKAGQGRQYTQYF

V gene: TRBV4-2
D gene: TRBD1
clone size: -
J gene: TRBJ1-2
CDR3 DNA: TGTGCCAGCAGCCACGGGACAGGGAAGGGCTACACCTTC
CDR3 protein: CASSHGTGKGYTF

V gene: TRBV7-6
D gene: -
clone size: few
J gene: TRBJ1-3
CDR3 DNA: TGTTCCAGCAGCTTGTTTGTGACCGGGGCCAGCACCATATATTTT
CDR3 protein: CSSSLFVTGASTIYF

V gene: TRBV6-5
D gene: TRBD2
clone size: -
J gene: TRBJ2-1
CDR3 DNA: TGTGCCAGCAGTGTGAGCGGGACGCTTCGCAATGAGCAGTTCTTC
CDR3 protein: CASSVSGTLRNEQFF

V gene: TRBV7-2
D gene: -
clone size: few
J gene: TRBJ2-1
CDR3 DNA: TGTGCCAGCAGACGCGACAGGCCGGTCGATGAGCAGTTCTTC
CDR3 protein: CASRRDRPVDEQFF

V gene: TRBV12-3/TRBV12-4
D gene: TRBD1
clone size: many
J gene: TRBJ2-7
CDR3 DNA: TGTGCCAGCAGTTGGGGACAGTCCTACGAGCAGTACTTC
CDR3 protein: CASSWGQSYEQYF

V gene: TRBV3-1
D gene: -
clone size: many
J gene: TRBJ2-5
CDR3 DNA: TGTGCCAGCAGCCAAGGAGAGGTAGCCGTCGAGACCCAGTACTTC
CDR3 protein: CASSQGEVAVETQYF

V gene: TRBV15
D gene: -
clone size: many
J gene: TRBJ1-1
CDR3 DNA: TGTGCCACCAGCAGAGATGGGAGTGGGAGCACTGAAGCTTTCTTT
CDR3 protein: CATSRDGSGSTEAFF

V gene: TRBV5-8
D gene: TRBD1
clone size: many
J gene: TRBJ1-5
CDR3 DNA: TGTGCCAGCAGCCAAGGGACAGGCGATCAGCCCCAGCATTTT
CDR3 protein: CASSQGTGDQPQHF

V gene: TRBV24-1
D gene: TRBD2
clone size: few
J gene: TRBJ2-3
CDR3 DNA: TGTGCCACCAGTGTCCCCGGGAGGGGAGGAGATACGCAGTATTTT
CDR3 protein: CATSVPGRGGDTQYF

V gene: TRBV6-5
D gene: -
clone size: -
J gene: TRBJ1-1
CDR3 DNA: TGTGCCAGCAGGTCCAGGTACAATGAAGCTTTCTTT
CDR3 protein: CASRSRYNEAFF

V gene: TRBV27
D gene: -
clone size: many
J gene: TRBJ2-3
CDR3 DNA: TGTGCCAGCAGTTTTAAGGGTCCAGATACGCAGTATTTT
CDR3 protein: CASSFKGPDTQYF

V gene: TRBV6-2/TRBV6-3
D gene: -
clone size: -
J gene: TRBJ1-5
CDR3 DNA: TGTGCCAGCACCGACCGGAGCAATCAGCCCCAGCATTTT
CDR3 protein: CASTDRSNQPQHF

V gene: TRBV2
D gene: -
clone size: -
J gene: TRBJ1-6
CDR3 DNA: TGTGCCAGCAGATCCCAGGGGAATTCACCCCTCCACTTT
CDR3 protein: CASRSQGNSPLHF

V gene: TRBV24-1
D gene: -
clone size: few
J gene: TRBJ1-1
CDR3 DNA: TGTGCCACTCAAAACGGGAACACTGAAGCTTTCTTT
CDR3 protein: CATQNGNTEAFF

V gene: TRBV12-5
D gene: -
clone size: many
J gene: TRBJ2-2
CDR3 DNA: TGTGCTAGTGGTTCCCACCCGAACACCGGGGAGCTGTTTTTT
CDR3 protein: CASGSHPNTGELFF

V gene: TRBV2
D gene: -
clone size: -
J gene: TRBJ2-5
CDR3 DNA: TGTGCCAGCAGTGAAGAGCCTGCTCAAGAGACCCAGTACTTC
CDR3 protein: CASSEEPAQETQYF

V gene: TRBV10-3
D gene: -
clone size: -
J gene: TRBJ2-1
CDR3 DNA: TGTGCCATCAGTACCGGGACAACCAATGAGCAGTTCTTC
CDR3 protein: CAISTGTTNEQFF

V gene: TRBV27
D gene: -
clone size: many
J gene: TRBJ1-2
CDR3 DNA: TGTGCCAGTTCCATCAGTTGGGCTAACTATGGCTACACCTTC
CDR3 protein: CASSISWANYGYTF

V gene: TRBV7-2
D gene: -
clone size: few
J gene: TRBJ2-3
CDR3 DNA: TGTGCCAGCAGCTTATATGCTAGCACAGATACGCAGTATTTT
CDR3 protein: CASSLYASTDTQYF

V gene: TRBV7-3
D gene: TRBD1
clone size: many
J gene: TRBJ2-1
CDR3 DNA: TGTGCCAGCAGCTTAACCTCCGGGACAGGGAACAATGAGCAGTTCTTC
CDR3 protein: CASSLTSGTGNNEQFF

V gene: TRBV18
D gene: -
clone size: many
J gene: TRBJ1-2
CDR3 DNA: TGTGCCAGCTCACCATTGAGCCTGAGGGACTATGGCTACACCTTC
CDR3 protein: CASSPLSLRDYGYTF

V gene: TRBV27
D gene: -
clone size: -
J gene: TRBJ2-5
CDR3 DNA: TGTGCCAGCAGTTTTGACCCTTACTCCGAGACCCAGTACTTC
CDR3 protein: CASSFDPYSETQYF

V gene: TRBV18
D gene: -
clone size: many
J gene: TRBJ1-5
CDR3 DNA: TGTGCCAGCAGCCCGGGGGGATATAGCAATCAGCCCCAGCATTTT
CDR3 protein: CASSPGGYSNQPQHF